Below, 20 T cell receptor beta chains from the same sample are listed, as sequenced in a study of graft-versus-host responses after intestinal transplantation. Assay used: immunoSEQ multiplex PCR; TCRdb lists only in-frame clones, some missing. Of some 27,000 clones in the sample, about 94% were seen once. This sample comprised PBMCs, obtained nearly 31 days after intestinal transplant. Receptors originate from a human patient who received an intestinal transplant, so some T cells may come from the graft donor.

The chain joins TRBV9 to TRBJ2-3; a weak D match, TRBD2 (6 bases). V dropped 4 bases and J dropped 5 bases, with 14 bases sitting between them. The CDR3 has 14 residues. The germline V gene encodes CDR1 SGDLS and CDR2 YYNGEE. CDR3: CASSPLVGGDTQYF. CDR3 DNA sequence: TGTGCCAGCAGCCCACTAGTGGGGGGAGATACGCAGTATTTT.

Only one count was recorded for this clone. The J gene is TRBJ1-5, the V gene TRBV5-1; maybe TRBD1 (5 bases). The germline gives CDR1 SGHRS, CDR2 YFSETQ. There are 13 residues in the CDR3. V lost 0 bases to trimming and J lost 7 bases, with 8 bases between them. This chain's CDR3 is CASSLGRDQPQHF. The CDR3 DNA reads TGCGCCAGCAGCTTGGGCAGGGACCAGCCCCAGCATTTT.

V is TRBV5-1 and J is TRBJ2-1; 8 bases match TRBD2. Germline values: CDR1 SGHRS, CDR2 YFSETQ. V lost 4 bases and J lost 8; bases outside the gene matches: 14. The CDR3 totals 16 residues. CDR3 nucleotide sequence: TGCGCCAGCAGCACCCCCGGGGGGGGTTTTAGTTATGAGCAGTTCTTC. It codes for CASSTPGGGFSYEQFF. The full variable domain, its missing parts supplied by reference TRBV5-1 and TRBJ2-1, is KAGVTQTPRYLIKTRGQQVTLSCSPISGHRSVSWYQQTPGQGLQFLFEYFSETQRNKGNFPGRFSGRQFSNSRSEMNVSTLELGDSALYLCASSTPGGGFSYEQFFGPGTRLTVL.

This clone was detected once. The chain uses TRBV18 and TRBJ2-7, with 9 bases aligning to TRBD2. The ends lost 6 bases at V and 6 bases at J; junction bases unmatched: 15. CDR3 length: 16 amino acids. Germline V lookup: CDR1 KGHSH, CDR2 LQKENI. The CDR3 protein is CASSGKIAGAGGEQYF. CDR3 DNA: TGTGCCAGCTCCGGGAAAATAGCGGGAGCCGGGGGCGAGCAGTACTTC. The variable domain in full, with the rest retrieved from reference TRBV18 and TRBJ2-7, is NAGVMQNPRHLVRRRGQEARLRCSPMKGHSHVYWYRQLPEEGLKFMVYLQKENIIDESGMPKERFSAEFPKEGPSILRIQQVVRGDSAAYFCASSGKIAGAGGEQYFGPGTRLTVT.

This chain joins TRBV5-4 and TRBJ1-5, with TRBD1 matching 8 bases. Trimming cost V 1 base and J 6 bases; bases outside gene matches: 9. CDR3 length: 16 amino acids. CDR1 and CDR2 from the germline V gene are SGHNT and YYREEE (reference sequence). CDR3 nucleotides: TGTGCCAGCAGCTTGCGGGACAGGCGTATGGGTCAGCCCCAGCATTTT. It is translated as CASSLRDRRMGQPQHF.

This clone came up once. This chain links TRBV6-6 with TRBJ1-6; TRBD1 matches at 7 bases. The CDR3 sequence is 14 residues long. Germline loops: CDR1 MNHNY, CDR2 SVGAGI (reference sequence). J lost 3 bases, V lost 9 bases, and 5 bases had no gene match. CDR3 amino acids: CASVRDSYNSPLHF. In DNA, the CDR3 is TGTGCCAGTGTAAGGGACAGCTATAATTCACCCCTCCACTTT.

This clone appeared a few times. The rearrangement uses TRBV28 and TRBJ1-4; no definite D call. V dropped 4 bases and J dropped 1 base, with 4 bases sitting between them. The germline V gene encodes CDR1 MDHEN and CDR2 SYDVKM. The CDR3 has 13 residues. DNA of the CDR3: TGTGCCAGCAGTTGGGGAACTAATGAAAAACTGTTTTTT. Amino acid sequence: CASSWGTNEKLFF.

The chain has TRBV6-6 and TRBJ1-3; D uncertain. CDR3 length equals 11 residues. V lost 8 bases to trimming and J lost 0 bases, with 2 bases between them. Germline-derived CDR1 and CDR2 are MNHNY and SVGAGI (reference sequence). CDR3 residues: CASHSGNTIYF. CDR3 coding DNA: TGTGCCAGCCACTCTGGAAACACCATATATTTT.

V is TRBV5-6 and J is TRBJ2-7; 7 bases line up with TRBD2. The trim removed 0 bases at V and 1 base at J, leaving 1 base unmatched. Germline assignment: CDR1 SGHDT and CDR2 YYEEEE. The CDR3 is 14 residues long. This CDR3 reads CASSLAGRSYEQYF. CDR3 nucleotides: TGTGCCAGCAGCTTGGCCGGGAGGTCCTACGAGCAGTACTTC.

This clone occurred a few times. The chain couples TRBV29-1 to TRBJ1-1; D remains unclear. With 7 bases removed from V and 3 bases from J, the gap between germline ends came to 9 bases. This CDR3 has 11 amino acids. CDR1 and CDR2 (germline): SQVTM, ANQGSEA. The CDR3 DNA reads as TGCAGCGCCGGGATGGACACTGAAGCTTTCTTT. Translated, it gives CSAGMDTEAFF.

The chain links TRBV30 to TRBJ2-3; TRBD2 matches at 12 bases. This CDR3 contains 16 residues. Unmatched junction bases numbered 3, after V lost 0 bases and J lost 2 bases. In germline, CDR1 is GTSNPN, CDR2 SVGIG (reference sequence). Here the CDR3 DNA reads TGTGCCTGGAGTGTACTAGCGGGAGGTTCCACAGATACGCAGTATTTT. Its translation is CAWSVLAGGSTDTQYF.

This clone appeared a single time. CDR3 in DNA: TGTGCCAGCAGTGAAGGCCCTTTGGGCTACACCTTC. As protein: CASSEGPLGYTF. The chain is built from TRBV25-1 and TRBJ1-2; D call uncertain. CDR1 is MGHDK and CDR2 is SYGVNS in the germline V gene. The ends were cut back, 2 bases at V and 8 bases at J, with 9 bases in the middle. The CDR3 length is 12 residues.

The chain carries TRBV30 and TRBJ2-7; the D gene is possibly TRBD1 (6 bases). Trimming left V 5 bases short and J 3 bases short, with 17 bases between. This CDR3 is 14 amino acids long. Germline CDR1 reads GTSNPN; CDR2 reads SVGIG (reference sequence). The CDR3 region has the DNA TGTGCCTGGGACCGCGTCAGGGGCGGCTACGAGCAGTACTTC. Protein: CAWDRVRGGYEQYF.

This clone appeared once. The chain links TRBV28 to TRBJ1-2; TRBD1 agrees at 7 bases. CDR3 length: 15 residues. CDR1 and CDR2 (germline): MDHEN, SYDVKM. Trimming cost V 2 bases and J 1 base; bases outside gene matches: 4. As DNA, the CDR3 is TGTGCCAGCAGTTTAAGGGACAGACTTAACTATGGCTACACCTTC. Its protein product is CASSLRDRLNYGYTF.

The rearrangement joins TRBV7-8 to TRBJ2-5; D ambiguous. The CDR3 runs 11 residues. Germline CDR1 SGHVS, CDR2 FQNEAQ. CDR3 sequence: CGVRVGETQYF. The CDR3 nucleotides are TGTGGGGTACGGGTGGGGGAGACCCAGTACTTC.

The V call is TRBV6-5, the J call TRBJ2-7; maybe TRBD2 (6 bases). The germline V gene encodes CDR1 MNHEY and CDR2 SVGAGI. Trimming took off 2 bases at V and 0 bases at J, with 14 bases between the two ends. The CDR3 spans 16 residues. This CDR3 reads CASSYGWQGGSYEQYF. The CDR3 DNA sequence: TGTGCCAGCAGTTACGGGTGGCAGGGAGGCTCCTACGAGCAGTACTTC.

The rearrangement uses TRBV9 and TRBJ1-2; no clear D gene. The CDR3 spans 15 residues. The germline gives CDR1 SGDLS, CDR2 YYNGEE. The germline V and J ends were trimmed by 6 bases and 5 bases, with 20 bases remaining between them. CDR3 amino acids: CASTNSLTREYGYTF. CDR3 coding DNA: TGTGCCAGCACCAACAGCTTGACGCGGGAATATGGCTACACCTTC.

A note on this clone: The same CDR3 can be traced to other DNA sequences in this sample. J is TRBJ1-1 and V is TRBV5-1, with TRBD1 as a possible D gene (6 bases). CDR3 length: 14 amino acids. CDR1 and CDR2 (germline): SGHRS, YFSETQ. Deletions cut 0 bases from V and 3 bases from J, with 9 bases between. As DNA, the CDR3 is TGCGCCAGCAGCTTGGGCGGGGGGCACACTGAAGCTTTCTTT. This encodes CASSLGGGHTEAFF.

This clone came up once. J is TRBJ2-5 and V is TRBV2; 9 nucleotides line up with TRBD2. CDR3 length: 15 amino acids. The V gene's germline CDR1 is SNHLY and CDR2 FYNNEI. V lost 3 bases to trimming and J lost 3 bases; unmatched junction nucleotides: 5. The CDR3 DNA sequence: TGTGCCAGCAGTGAGGCGGGACTAGCAAAAGAGACCCAGTACTTC. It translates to CASSEAGLAKETQYF.

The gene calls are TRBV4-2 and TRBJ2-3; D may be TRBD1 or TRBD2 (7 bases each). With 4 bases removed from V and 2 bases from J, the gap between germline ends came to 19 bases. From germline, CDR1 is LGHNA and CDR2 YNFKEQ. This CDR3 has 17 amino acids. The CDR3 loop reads CASSLIQGGVPTDTQYF. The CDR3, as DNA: TGTGCCAGCAGCCTTATCCAGGGGGGGGTCCCCACAGATACGCAGTATTTT.